These 24 T cell receptor beta chains came from one sample sequenced in a study of blood T cell repertoires in COVID-19. Method: immunoSEQ multiplex PCR; TCRdb's copy keeps in-frame clones and lacks some. Counted here are about 310,000 clones, around 90% occurring once; the ten biggest clones make up about 1%. Sequencing was done on a sample of peripheral blood. Receptor source: a woman aged 40 to 50 with COVID-19, enrolled during active disease.

The gene calls are TRBV12-2 and TRBJ2-3; the DNA was not used to check the table's D call, TRBD2. TRBV12-2 is flagged as a pseudogene. This CDR3 region has 18 residues. The CDR3 nucleotides read TGTGCAAGTCGCTTAAAGTCCCCCACACGGGTCTTCACAGATACGCAGTATTTT. Amino acid sequence: CASRLKSPTRVFTDTQYF.

This sequence joins TRBV29-1 and TRBJ2-3; 9 nucleotides match TRBD1. Germline CDR1 is SQVTM and CDR2 is ANQGSEA. Trimming took 8 bases from V and 3 from J; bases not matched to a gene: 6. This CDR3 spans 13 amino acids. This CDR3 is CSTRTGVTDTQYF. The CDR3 bases are TGCAGCACGAGGACAGGGGTGACAGATACGCAGTATTTT.

This clone was counted a single time. V is TRBV27 and J is TRBJ2-1; D is perhaps TRBD2 (5 bases). Germline V gives CDR1 MNHEY, CDR2 SMNVEV (reference sequence). V was pared by 1 base and J by 2 bases, with 18 bases between. The length of the CDR3 is 18 residues. CDR3 DNA sequence: TGTGCCAGCAGTTTATACCCTCGGAATTACGGGGCCTACAATGAGCAGTTCTTC. It encodes CASSLYPRNYGAYNEQFF.

The sample holds one count of this clone. V is TRBV7-3 and J is TRBJ1-1; D ambiguous. Trimming stripped 2 bases from V and 3 bases from J, with 13 bases between. The CDR3 totals 15 residues. Germline CDR1 reads SGHTA; CDR2 reads FQGTGA. The CDR3 nucleotides read TGTGCCAGCAGCTTAGACAATTCATTAGACACTGAAGCTTTCTTT. It translates to CASSLDNSLDTEAFF. The variable domain in full, completed from reference TRBV7-3 and TRBJ1-1, reads GAGVSQTPSNKVTEKGKYVELRCDPISGHTALYWYRQSLGQGPEFLIYFQGTGAADDSGLPNDRFFAVRPEGSVSTLKIQRTERGDSAVYLCASSLDNSLDTEAFFGQGTRLTVV.

In its sample, this clone was seen a few times. The rearrangement uses TRBV7-8 and TRBJ2-7; possibly TRBD1 for D (5 bases). Germline loops: CDR1 SGHVS, CDR2 FQNEAQ. The V gene lost 5 bases and the J gene lost 2 bases, with 16 bases spanning the gap. The CDR3 totals 15 residues. CDR3 in DNA: TGTGCCAGCAGCGTAAGGGGAAATCAGGCCTACGAGCAGTACTTC. It yields the protein CASSVRGNQAYEQYF.

V usage is TRBV19 and J usage is TRBJ2-1; 9 bases map to TRBD2. The CDR3 is 15 amino acids. The V gene end was trimmed by 5 bases and the J gene end by 7 bases; junction bases not matched to a gene: 9. CDR1 and CDR2 (germline): LNHDA, SQIVND (reference sequence). CDR3 amino acids: CASSLVAGAENEQFF. Written as DNA, the CDR3 is TGTGCCAGTAGTCTCGTAGCGGGAGCAGAGAATGAGCAGTTCTTC.

V is TRBV28 and J is TRBJ2-5, with D perhaps matching TRBD1 (6 bases). Germline loops: CDR1 MDHEN, CDR2 SYDVKM. The CDR3 totals 15 residues. Trimming pared 4 bases from V and 6 bases from J, leaving 18 bases between. CDR3 sequence reads: CASSWMERGRQTQYF. CDR3 sequence (DNA): TGTGCCAGCAGTTGGATGGAGAGGGGGAGACAGACCCAGTACTTC.

This clone was seen just once. The V gene is TRBV6-5, the J gene TRBJ1-5; D call uncertain. V lost 6 bases to trimming and J lost 2 bases, with 14 bases between them. The CDR3 contains 15 residues. The germline gives CDR1 MNHEY, CDR2 SVGAGI. CDR3 sequence reads: CASRAVEYGNQPQHF. In nucleotides, the CDR3 is TGTGCCAGCAGGGCGGTGGAGTATGGCAATCAGCCCCAGCATTTT.

This clone was detected once. The CDR3 DNA reads TGCGCCAGCAGCCAAGATCCAGGTTGGACTGAAGCTTTCTTT. Residues: CASSQDPGWTEAFF. The chain is built from TRBV4-3 and TRBJ1-1; D remains unclear. V lost 0 bases and J lost 5, with 10 bases in between. CDR3 length: 14 residues. CDR1 and CDR2 (germline): LGHNA, YSLEER.

The chain is built from TRBV19 and TRBJ2-7; D might be TRBD1 (5 bases). Germline V gene sequence: CDR1 LNHDA, CDR2 SQIVND (reference sequence). This CDR3 has 15 amino acids. V was trimmed by 5 bases and J by 0 bases, leaving 14 bases between them. The CDR3 DNA follows: TGTGCCAGTAGTCAAAGACAGACCAGCTCCTACGAGCAGTACTTC. It encodes CASSQRQTSSYEQYF.

The CDR3 DNA reads TGTGCCACCAGGACAGGGGACTATGGCTACACCTTC. Translation: CATRTGDYGYTF. The V and J genes are TRBV6-6 and TRBJ1-2; the match to TRBD1 covers 9 bases. Germline V gene sequence: CDR1 MNHNY, CDR2 SVGAGI (reference sequence). This CDR3 region has 12 residues. The V and J ends lost 10 bases and 3 bases, in that order; junction bases with no gene match: 3.

The rearrangement joins TRBV7-9 to TRBJ2-1; possible D gene TRBD2, 7 bases. Germline assignment: CDR1 SEHNR and CDR2 FQNEAQ (reference sequence). V was shortened by 4 bases and J by 4 bases, with 17 bases between the two germline ends. This CDR3 is built from 16 residues. The CDR3 is CASSSPGRGEYNEQFF. In nucleotides, the CDR3 is TGTGCCAGCAGCTCCCCGGGGAGGGGGGAATACAATGAGCAGTTCTTC.

V usage is TRBV28 and J usage is TRBJ2-7, with 11 bases matching TRBD2. The V and J ends lost 6 bases and 2 bases, in that order; junction bases with no gene match: 3. CDR1 is MDHEN, CDR2 SYDVKM, per germline. This CDR3 has 14 residues. The CDR3 region is CASRLAGVTYEQYF. The CDR3 DNA is TGTGCCAGCAGACTAGCGGGAGTAACCTACGAGCAGTACTTC.

This chain joins TRBV30 and TRBJ1-2; no clear D gene. Germline V lookup: CDR1 GTSNPN, CDR2 SVGIG (reference sequence). The V gene lost 0 bases and the J gene lost 2 bases, with 7 bases spanning the gap. The CDR3 sequence is 13 residues long. This CDR3 is CAWSVESNYGYTF. For the CDR3, the DNA is TGTGCCTGGAGTGTGGAGAGCAACTATGGCTACACCTTC.

This clone was seen only once. V and J are TRBV18 and TRBJ1-1; 7 nucleotides match TRBD1. The CDR3 totals 16 residues. Germline V lookup: CDR1 KGHSH, CDR2 LQKENI. The V gene end was trimmed by 2 bases and the J gene end by 3 bases; junction bases not matched to a gene: 9. The CDR3 here is CASSPGMTGWDTEAFF. CDR3 sequence (DNA): TGTGCCAGCTCACCAGGCATGACAGGGTGGGACACTGAAGCTTTCTTT.

This chain uses TRBV15 with TRBJ2-2, with 7 bases matching TRBD1. Germline CDR1 reads LNHNV; CDR2 reads YYDKDF (reference sequence). The CDR3 runs to 17 residues. Trimming at V came to 0 bases and at J to 3 bases, leaving 7 bases not matched to a gene. As DNA, the CDR3 is TGTGCCACCAGCAGAGATCAGCGGCAGGGGGACACCGGGGAGCTGTTTTTT. This gives the protein CATSRDQRQGDTGELFF.

As regards this clone: This specimen includes other DNA sequences encoding the same CDR3. The rearrangement links TRBV30 to TRBJ2-1; D might be TRBD2 (5 bases). The V end was cut by 0 bases, the J end by 10 bases, with 7 bases between. CDR3 length equals 11 residues. Germline-derived CDR1 and CDR2 are GTSNPN and SVGIG (reference sequence). The CDR3 DNA is TGTGCCTGGAGTGTGGGCGGGGAGCAGTTCTTC. It codes for CAWSVGGEQFF.

J is TRBJ1-1 and V is TRBV15, with 11 bases matching TRBD1. Germline V lookup: CDR1 LNHNV, CDR2 YYDKDF (reference sequence). This CDR3 is 14 amino acids long. The V segment lost 0 bases and the J segment 8 bases; nucleotides outside the gene matches: 2. In DNA form, the CDR3 reads TGTGCCACCAGCAGAGAGCGGACAGGGGGCGAAGCTTTCTTT. Its translation: CATSRERTGGEAFF.

This clone was seen a handful of times. The chain uses TRBV5-8 and TRBJ2-4, with D tentatively TRBD1 (6 bases). Trimming removed 2 bases at V and 1 base at J, with 13 bases between. This CDR3 comprises 16 residues. Germline assignment: CDR1 SGHTS and CDR2 YDEGEE. CDR3 DNA sequence: TGTGCCAGCAGCTTCTGGGGGCTTTCTGCCAAAAACATTCAGTACTTC. The encoded protein is CASSFWGLSAKNIQYF.

This clone is a singleton in its sample. The chain has TRBV27 and TRBJ2-7, with D perhaps TRBD1 (5 bases). Germline V gene lookup returns CDR1 MNHEY and CDR2 SMNVEV (reference sequence). Trimming removed 6 bases at V and 6 bases at J, with 18 bases between. CDR3 length equals 14 residues. This CDR3 is CASRPGPFVGEQYF. The CDR3 DNA reads TGTGCCAGCAGGCCAGGGCCCTTTGTAGGCGAGCAGTACTTC.

The chain carries TRBV11-2 and TRBJ1-2, with D tentatively TRBD1 (6 bases). This CDR3 has 15 residues. Trimming took off 0 bases at V and 7 bases at J, with 15 bases between the two ends. Germline V CDR1 and CDR2: SGHAT, FQNNGV. The CDR3 spells CASSLDFLQGTGYTF. For the CDR3, the DNA is TGTGCCAGCAGCTTAGATTTTCTACAGGGTACTGGCTACACCTTC.

This rearrangement joins TRBV28 to TRBJ1-2, with a weak D call TRBD1 (5 bases). V lost 6 bases, J lost 2 bases, and 19 bases lay in between. The germline CDR1 and CDR2 sequences are MDHEN and SYDVKM. CDR3 length: 16 amino acids. The CDR3 region has the DNA TGTGCCAGCAGCTTTGCATGGGACTCAAAAAACTATGGCTACACCTTC. This sequence encodes CASSFAWDSKNYGYTF.

V gene TRBV7-9 combines with J gene TRBJ1-5; D is unclear. This CDR3 comprises 13 residues. The germline V and J ends were trimmed by 1 base and 7 bases, with 8 bases remaining between them. Germline CDR1 is SEHNR and CDR2 is FQNEAQ (reference sequence). The CDR3 DNA sequence: TGTGCCAGCAGCTTAGAACTAGACCAGCCCCAGCATTTT. Translating it yields CASSLELDQPQHF.

The chain carries TRBV30 and TRBJ2-1, with 10 bases lining up with TRBD2. With 3 bases clipped from V and 12 bases from J, the junction kept 14 bases outside the gene matches. CDR1 GTSNPN and CDR2 SVGIG come from the germline V gene (reference sequence). The CDR3 covers 15 residues. The CDR3 region has the DNA TGTGCCTGGAGCCCCGGACTAGCGGAAGACCTAGGGCAGTTCTTC. Its translation is CAWSPGLAEDLGQFF.